This T cell receptor beta chain comes out of a study of control samples from healthy donors and cancer patients. Trimming stripped 4 bases from V and 11 bases from J, with 17 bases between. There are 13 residues in the CDR3. This clone showed up just once. The protocol was immunoSEQ multiplex PCR, while the TCRdb copy is restricted to in-frame clones and leaves out a portion. The data hold about 95,000 clones, with around 85% observed a single time. V gene TRBV12-3 or TRBV12-4 combines with J gene TRBJ1-1, with D possibly being TRBD1 (5 bases). The TCR was taken from a man aged 25 to 40 in good health. Sequenced material: blood. The DNA for the CDR3 is TGTGCCAGCAGTTCCGAGACAGTGATGGGGGCTTTCTTT. Protein: CASSSETVMGAFF.